This TCR beta chain was obtained from a study of blood T cells in healthy people across ages (dated by TCRdb to about 2015). General notes on the study: In model experiments, template switching captured roughly one uniquely barcoded TCR beta cDNA molecule for every two T cells. Donors were grouped into four age groups: young (average about 15 years), middle-aged (approximately 41), aged (62) and long-lived (about 89). To avoid experimental bias, donors of different ages were randomly spread across the sequencing lanes. Two additional independent replicas of 1 million unique cDNA reads from the same blood draw were analyzed for two donors (one aged 18 to 30 and one aged 80 or older). To track age-related changes in TCR beta repertoire diversity, the study relied on deep sequencing normalized with unique cDNA molecular identifiers.

Comment on this clonotype: No antigen is known for it. Base qualities were left out, and no much larger clone turns up one base away.

The library was built by means of 5' RACE. The listed sequencing device is Illumina HiSeq 2500. The second PCR ran for roughly 7 to 11 cycles and used a J-beta primer mix along with a sample-barcoded 5' primer. Each TCR beta cDNA molecule received a unique molecular identifier from a template-switch 5' adaptor carrying 12 random nucleotides. At least 2.5 million CDR3-containing paired-end reads were obtained from each sample. First-strand cDNA was synthesized from all RNA with the Mint cDNA synthesis kit, primed by a TRBC-specific oligonucleotide. Following uracil-DNA glycosylase treatment, a first 18-cycle PCR with universal primers M1SS and BC2_uni_R was performed on all cDNA. The authors' analysis ran thus. Each sample was normalized by randomly selecting 1 million high-quality reads, each carrying a distinct molecular identifier. Instead of being binned into consensus sequences, reads that shared molecular identifiers were thrown out. MiTCR, run with a Q25 quality threshold and the strictest error-elimination algorithm, handled CDR3 identification, clonotype clustering and error correction. A nonparametric unseen species model using Euler transformation provided a lower-bound estimate of total TCR beta diversity. TCRdb reran the public reads through fastp at Q25 and MiXCR, keeping productive beta chains. Each record represents a unique CDR3 protein, reported with the most common genes and DNA among its rows. TCRdb, not the original authors, processed these V and J calls. Present in this sample are hundreds of thousands of distinct CDR3 sequences, around 21% of which were seen just once. Under 4% of the sample lies in the top ten.

Trimming leaves V shorter by 7 bases and J shorter by 3 bases, with the junction holding 9 bases beyond the gene matches. The CDR3 contains 15 residues, cysteine and phenylalanine counted. Of the read, only the CDR3 DNA is kept; its 45 bases are in frame from base 1. Based on the germline V gene (reference sequence), the CDR1 and CDR2 sequences are DFQATT and SNEGSKA. General findings and caveats noted by the study authors: The percentage of naive T cells measured by flow cytometry correlated strongly with observed TCR beta diversity. Because profiling used bulk unsorted PBMCs, naive and antigen-experienced compartments could not be compared conclusively. Compared with the aged group, the long-lived group had more naive CD4+ T cells, fewer expanded clones and increased TCR diversity, a pattern suggesting age selection. Observed TCR beta diversity per million T cells fell roughly linearly with age, and a significant reduction was already apparent by age around 40. Estimates of total diversity based on one million sequenced T cells were considered lower bounds and underestimates. The CMV infection status of donors was not known, potentially confounding age-related changes in expanded clonotypes.

The donors were under 40 Caucasian individuals from Russia, aged about 6 to 95 years, who were systemically healthy. Around 9.7 milliliters of peripheral blood were collected from each donor into EDTA-treated Vacutainer tubes. PBMCs were isolated by Ficoll-Paque density-gradient centrifugation, with at least 6 million obtained per sample. Trizol reagent was used to extract total RNA from the PBMCs, yielding at least 5 micrograms per sample. For every donor, an aliquot of PBMCs went through flow cytometry to measure the percentages of naive CD45RAhigh/CD27high T cells. This sequence originates from a man aged 70 or older in good health. This sequence uses TRBV20-1 and TRBJ2-2, with 9 middle bases fitting TRBD2. The sequenced sample was blood. The DNA sequence is TGCAGTGTAGGGAGCGGGAGGCATGACACCGGGGAGCTGTTTTTT. This translates into CSVGSGRHDTGELFF.